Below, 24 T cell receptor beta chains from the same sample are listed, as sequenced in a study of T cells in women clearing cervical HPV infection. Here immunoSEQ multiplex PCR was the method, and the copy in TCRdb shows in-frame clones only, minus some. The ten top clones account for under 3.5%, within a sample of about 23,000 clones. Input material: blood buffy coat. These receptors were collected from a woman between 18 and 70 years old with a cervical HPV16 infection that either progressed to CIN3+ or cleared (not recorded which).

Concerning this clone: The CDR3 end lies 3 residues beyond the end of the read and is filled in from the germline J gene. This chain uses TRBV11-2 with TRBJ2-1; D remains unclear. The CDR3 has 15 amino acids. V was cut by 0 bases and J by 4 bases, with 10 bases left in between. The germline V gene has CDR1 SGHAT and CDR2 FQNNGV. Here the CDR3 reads CASSLDIQHYNEQFF. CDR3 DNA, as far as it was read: TGTGCCAGCAGCTTAGATATACAGCATTACAATGAG. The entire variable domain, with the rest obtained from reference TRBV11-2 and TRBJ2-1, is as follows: EAGVAQSPRYKIIEKRQSVAFWCNPISGHATLYWYQQILGQGPKLLIQFQNNGVVDDSQLPKDRFSAERLKGVDSTLKIQPAKLEDSAVYLCASSLDIQHYNEQFFGPGTRLTVL.

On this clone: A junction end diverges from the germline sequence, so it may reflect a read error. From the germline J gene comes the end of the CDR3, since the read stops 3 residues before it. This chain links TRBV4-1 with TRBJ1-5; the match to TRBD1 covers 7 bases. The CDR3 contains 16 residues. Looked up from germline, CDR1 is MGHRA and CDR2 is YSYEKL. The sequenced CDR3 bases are TGCACCAGCAGCCAAGAAGAGGGGCAGGGGGTACAGCCC. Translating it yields CTSSQEEGQGVQP. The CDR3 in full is CTSSQEEGQGVQPQHF.

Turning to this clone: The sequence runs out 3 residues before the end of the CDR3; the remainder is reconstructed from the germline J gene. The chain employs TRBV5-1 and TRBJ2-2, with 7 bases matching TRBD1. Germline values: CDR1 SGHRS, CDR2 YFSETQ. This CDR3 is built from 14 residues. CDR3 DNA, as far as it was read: TGCGCCAGCAGCTTGAACAGGGGTTATGAAAAG. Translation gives CASSLNRGYEK. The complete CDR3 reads CASSLNRGYEKLFF.

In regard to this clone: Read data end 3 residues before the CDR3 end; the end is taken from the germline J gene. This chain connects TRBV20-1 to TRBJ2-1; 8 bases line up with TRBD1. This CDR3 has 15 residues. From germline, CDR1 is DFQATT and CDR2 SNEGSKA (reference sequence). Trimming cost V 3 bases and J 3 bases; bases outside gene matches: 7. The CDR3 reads CSARTGAKGYNEQFF. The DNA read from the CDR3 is TGCAGTGCTAGGACAGGGGCCAAAGGCTACAATGAG.

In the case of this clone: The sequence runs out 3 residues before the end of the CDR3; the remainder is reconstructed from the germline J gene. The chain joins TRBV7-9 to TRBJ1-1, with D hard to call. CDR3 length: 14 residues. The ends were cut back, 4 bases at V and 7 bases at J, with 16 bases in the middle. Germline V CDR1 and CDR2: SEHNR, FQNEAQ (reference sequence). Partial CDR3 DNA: TGTGCCAGCAGCTATATGTCGGGTACTAATGAA. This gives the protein CASSYMSGTNE. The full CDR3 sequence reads CASSYMSGTNEAFF.

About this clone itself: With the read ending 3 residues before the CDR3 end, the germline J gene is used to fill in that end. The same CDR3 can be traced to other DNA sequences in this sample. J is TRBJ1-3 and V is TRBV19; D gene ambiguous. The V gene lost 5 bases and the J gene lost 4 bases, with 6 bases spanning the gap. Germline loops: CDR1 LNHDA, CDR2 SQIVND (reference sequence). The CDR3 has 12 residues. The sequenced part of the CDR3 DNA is TGTGCCAGTAGTCCGGGGGGAAACACC. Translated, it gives CASSPGGNT. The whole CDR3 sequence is CASSPGGNTIYF.

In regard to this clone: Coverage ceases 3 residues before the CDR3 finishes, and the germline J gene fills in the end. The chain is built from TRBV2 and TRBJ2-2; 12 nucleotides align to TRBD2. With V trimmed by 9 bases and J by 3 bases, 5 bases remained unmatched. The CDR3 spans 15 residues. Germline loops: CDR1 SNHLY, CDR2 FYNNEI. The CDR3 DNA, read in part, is TGTGCCAGATCTAGCGGGGGGGCCGACACCGGGGAG. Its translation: CARSSGGADTGE. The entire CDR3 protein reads CARSSGGADTGELFF.

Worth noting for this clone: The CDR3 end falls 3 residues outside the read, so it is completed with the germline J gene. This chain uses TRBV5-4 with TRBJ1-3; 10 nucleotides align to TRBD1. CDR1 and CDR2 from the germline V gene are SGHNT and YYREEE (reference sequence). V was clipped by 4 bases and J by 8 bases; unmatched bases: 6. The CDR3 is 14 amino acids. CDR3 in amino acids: CASSPDRGVDTIYF. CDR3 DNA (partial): TGTGCCAGCAGCCCGGACAGGGGGGTCGACACC.

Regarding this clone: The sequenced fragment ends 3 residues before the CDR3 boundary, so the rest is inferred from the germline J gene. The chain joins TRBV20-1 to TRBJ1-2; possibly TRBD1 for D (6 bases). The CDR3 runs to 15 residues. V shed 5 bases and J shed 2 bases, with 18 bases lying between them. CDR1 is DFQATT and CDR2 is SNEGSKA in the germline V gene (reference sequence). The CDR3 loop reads CSAVYSGEFNYGYTF. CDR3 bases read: TGCAGTGCTGTCTACTCAGGGGAGTTCAACTATGGC.

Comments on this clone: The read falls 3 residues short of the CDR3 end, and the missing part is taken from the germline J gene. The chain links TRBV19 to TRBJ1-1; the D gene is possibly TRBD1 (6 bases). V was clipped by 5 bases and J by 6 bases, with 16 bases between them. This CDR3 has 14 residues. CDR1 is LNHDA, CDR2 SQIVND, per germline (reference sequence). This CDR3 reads CASSVHQGQAEAFF. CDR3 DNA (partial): TGTGCCAGTAGTGTTCATCAGGGGCAAGCTGAA. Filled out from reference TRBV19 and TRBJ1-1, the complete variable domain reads DGGITQSPKYLFRKEGQNVTLSCEQNLNHDAMYWYRQDPGQGLRLIYYSQIVNDFQKGDIAEGYSVSREKKESFPLTVTSAQKNPTAFYLCASSVHQGQAEAFFGQGTRLTVV.

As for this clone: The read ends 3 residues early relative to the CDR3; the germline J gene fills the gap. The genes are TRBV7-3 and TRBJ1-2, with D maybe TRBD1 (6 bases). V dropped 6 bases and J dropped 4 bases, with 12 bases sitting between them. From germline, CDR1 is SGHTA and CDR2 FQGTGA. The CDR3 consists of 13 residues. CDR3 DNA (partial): TGTGCCAGCAGTCCGGACAGCTTCTATGGC. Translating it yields CASSPDSFYG. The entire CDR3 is CASSPDSFYGYTF.

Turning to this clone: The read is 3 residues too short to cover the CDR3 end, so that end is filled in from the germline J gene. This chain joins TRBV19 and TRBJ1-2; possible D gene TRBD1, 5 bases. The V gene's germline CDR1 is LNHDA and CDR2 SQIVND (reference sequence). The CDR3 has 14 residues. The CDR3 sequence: CASSTPTVPYDYTF. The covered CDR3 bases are TGTGCCAGTAGTACACCGACAGTGCCCTACGAC.

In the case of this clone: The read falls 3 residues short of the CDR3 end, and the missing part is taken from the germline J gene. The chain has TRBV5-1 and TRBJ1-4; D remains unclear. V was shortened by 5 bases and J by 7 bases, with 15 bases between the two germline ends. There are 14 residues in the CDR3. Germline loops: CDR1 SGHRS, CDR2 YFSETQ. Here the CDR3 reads CASSPMPLGEKLFF. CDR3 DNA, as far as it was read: TGCGCCAGCAGTCCGATGCCACTTGGTGAAAAA. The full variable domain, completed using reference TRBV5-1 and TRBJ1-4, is KAGVTQTPRYLIKTRGQQVTLSCSPISGHRSVSWYQQTPGQGLQFLFEYFSETQRNKGNFPGRFSGRQFSNSRSEMNVSTLELGDSALYLCASSPMPLGEKLFFGSGTQLSVL.

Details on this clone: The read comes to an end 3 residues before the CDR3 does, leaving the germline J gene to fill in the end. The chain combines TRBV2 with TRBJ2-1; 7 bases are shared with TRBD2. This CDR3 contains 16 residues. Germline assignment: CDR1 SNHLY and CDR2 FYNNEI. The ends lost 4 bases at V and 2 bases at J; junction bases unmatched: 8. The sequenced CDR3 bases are TGTGCCAGCAGTGCAACCACTAGCGCGACCTACAATGAG. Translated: CASSATTSATYNE. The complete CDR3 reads CASSATTSATYNEQFF. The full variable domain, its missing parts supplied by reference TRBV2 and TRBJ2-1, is EPEVTQTPSHQVTQMGQEVILRCVPISNHLYFYWYRQILGQKVEFLVSFYNNEISEKSEIFDDQFSVERPDGSNFTLKIRSTKLEDSAMYFCASSATTSATYNEQFFGPGTRLTVL.

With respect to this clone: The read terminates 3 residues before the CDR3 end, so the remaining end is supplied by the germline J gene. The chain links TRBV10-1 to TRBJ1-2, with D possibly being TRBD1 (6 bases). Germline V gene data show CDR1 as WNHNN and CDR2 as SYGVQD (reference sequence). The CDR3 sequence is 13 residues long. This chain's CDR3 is CASSPKEDSGYTF. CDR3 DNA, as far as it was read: TGCGCCAGCAGCCCCAAAGAGGACAGCGGC.

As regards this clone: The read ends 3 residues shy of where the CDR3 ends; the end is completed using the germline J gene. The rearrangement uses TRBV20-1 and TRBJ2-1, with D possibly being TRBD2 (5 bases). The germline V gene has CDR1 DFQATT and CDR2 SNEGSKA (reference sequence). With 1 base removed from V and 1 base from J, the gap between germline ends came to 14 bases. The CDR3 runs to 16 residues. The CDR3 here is CSARGAAETSYNEQFF. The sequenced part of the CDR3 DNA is TGCAGTGCTAGAGGGGCAGCGGAAACATCCTACAATGAG.

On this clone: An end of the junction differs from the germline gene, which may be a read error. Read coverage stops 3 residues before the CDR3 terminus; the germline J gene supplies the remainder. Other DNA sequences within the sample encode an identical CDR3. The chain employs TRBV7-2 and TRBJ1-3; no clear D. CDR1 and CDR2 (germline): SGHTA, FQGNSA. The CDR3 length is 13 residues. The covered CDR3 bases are TGTGCCAGCAGCTACAGTGCTGGAAACACT. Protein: CASSYSAGNT. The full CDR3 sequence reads CASSYSAGNTIYF.

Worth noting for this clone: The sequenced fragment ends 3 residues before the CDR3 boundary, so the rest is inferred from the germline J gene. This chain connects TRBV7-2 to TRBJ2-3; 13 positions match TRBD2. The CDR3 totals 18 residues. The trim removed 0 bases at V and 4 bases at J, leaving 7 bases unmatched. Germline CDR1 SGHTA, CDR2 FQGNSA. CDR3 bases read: TGTGCCAGCAGCTTAGCTCCCGGACTAGCGGGAGTCGCAGATACG. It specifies CASSLAPGLAGVADT. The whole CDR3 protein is CASSLAPGLAGVADTQYF.

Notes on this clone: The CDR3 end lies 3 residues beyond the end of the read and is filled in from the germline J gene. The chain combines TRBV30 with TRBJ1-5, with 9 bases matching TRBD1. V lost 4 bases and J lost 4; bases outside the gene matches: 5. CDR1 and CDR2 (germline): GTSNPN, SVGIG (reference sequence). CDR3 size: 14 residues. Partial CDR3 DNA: TGTGCCTGGACTCAGGGACAGGGAAATCAGCCC. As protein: CAWTQGQGNQP. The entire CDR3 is CAWTQGQGNQPQHF.

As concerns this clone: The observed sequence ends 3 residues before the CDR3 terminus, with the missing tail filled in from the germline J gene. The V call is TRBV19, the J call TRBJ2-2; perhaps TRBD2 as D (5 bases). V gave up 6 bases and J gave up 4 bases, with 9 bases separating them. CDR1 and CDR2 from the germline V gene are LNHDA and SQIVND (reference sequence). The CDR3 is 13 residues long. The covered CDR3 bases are TGTGCCAGTAGCCCTCGGGGCACCGGGGAG. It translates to CASSPRGTGE. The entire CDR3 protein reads CASSPRGTGELFF.

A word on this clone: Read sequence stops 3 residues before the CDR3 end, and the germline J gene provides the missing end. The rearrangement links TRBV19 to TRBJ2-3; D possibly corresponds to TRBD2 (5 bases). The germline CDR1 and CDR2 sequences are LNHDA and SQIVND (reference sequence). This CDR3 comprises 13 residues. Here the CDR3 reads CASSFASNQPQYF. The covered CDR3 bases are TGTGCCAGTAGTTTTGCTAGCAATCAGCCG.

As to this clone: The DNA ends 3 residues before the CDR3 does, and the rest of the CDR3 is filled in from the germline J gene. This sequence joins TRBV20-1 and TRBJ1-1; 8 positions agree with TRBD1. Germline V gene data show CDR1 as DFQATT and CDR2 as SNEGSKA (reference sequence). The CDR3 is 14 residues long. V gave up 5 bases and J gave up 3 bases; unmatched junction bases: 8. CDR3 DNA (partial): TGCAGTGCTCCAACAGGGGGAGAGGACACTGAA. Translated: CSAPTGGEDTE. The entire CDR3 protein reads CSAPTGGEDTEAFF.

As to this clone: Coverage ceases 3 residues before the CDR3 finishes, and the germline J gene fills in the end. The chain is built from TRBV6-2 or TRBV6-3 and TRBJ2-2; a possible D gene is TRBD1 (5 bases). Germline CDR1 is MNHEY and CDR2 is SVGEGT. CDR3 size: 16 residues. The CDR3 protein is CASSSPGVAGANVLFF. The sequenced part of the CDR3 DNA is TGTGCCAGCAGTTCCCCGGGTGTAGCTGGGGCCAACGTG.

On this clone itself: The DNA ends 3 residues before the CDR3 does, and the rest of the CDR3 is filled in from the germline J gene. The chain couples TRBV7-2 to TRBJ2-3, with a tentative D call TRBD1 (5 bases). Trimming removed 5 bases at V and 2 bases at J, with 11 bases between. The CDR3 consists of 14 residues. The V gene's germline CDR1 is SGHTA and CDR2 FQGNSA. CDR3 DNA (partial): TGTGCCAGCAGCCTAGGGGCATTCACAGATACG. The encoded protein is CASSLGAFTDT. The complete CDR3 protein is CASSLGAFTDTQYF.